A single sample gave rise to the 27 T cell receptor beta chains below, sequenced in a study of shared clonotypes between healthy human individuals. Naive CD8 cells were CD45RO-negative, positively selected for CCR7, excluding terminally differentiated effector memory CD45RA+ cells. The assay was immunoSEQ multiplex PCR, and TCRdb's table has in-frame clones only and misses some. Of about 2.1 million clones listed, approximately 92% were seen once; the top ten hold more than 1.5%. The specimen was naive CD8+ T cells from PBMCs. The receptors were sampled from a man younger than 35 in good health. Some clones in this sample may be carry-over from other donors' samples.

The V gene is TRBV4-3, the J gene TRBJ2-2; 9 positions match TRBD2. CDR3 length: 16 amino acids. Germline CDR1 reads LGHNA; CDR2 reads YSLEER. V trimming: 4 bases; J trimming: 0 bases; junction bases outside the gene matches: 3. The CDR3 reads CASSPGLASNTGELFF. CDR3 DNA sequence: TGCGCCAGCAGCCCCGGACTAGCGTCGAACACCGGGGAGCTGTTTTTT.

The chain carries TRBV4-2 and TRBJ2-1, with a possible D match to TRBD2 (6 bases). The CDR3 runs to 15 residues. V was clipped by 6 bases and J by 3 bases, with 15 bases between them. Germline V lookup: CDR1 LGHNA, CDR2 YNFKEQ. As DNA, the CDR3 is TGTGCCAGCAGGTCTGCGGGACTTGTCTACAATGAGCAGTTCTTC. Residues: CASRSAGLVYNEQFF.

This chain links TRBV14 with TRBJ2-7; the D is unclear. The CDR3 has 15 residues. Trimming left V 1 base short and J 0 bases short, with 10 bases between. Germline V gene lookup returns CDR1 SGHDN and CDR2 FVKESK. The CDR3 region has the DNA TGTGCCAGCAGCCAAGGTCACACCAGCTCCTACGAGCAGTACTTC. Its translation is CASSQGHTSSYEQYF.

The rearrangement joins TRBV5-1 to TRBJ1-1; D gene uncertain. Per the germline V gene, CDR1 is SGHRS and CDR2 is YFSETQ. This CDR3 is 14 amino acids long. Trimming removed 0 bases from V and 5 bases from J, with 11 bases in between. The CDR3, as DNA: TGCGCCAGCAGCTTGGCCTGGGTGGGGACTGAAGCTTTCTTT. Amino acids: CASSLAWVGTEAFF.

V gene TRBV28 combines with J gene TRBJ2-3, with a possible D match to TRBD2 (6 bases). V lost 2 bases and J lost 6, with 12 bases in between. This CDR3 region has 14 residues. Per the germline V gene, CDR1 is MDHEN and CDR2 is SYDVKM. The chain's CDR3 is CASSLREKVDTQYF. The CDR3 DNA reads as TGTGCCAGCAGTTTACGGGAGAAGGTTGATACGCAGTATTTT.

V gene TRBV5-1 combines with J gene TRBJ2-1, with D maybe TRBD2 (6 bases). This CDR3 has 15 amino acids. Per germline, CDR1 SGHRS and CDR2 YFSETQ. The V gene lost 0 bases and the J gene lost 6 bases, with 13 bases spanning the gap. For the CDR3, the DNA is TGCGCCAGCAGCTTGGTAGCGGAGGGTCGCAATGAGCAGTTCTTC. Its translation: CASSLVAEGRNEQFF.

CDR3 protein: CASSDLVNYGYTF. In DNA, the CDR3 is TGCGCCAGCAGTGATCTGGTAAACTATGGCTACACCTTC. V and J are TRBV10-2 and TRBJ1-2; no clear D gene. The V gene lost 3 bases and the J gene lost 2 bases, with 7 bases spanning the gap. This CDR3 is built from 13 residues. The V gene's germline CDR1 is WSHSY and CDR2 SAAADI.

The chain links TRBV27 to TRBJ2-5; 7 bases align to TRBD1. Germline trimming cut 5 bases from V and 2 bases from J; bases unmatched to any gene: 11. The CDR3 spans 16 residues. The germline V gene encodes CDR1 MNHEY and CDR2 SMNVEV (reference sequence). Written as DNA, the CDR3 is TGTGCCAGCAGTCCGCCGGGGACAGTCCCTCAAGAGACCCAGTACTTC. Encoded protein: CASSPPGTVPQETQYF.

The V gene is TRBV19, the J gene TRBJ2-7, with 8 bases fitting TRBD2. V dropped 6 bases and J dropped 3; count of bases not matched to a gene: 16. Germline CDR1 is LNHDA and CDR2 is SQIVND (reference sequence). This CDR3 comprises 17 residues. In DNA, the CDR3 is TGTGCCAGTAGCAAATCACCCCCGGGACTAGATGGCTACGAGCAGTACTTC. This translates into CASSKSPPGLDGYEQYF.

This chain joins TRBV5-6 and TRBJ2-5; tentatively, D is TRBD1 (5 bases). Trimming took off 2 bases at V and 5 bases at J, with 16 bases between the two ends. CDR1 and CDR2 from the germline V gene are SGHDT and YYEEEE. The CDR3 is 15 residues long. CDR3 DNA: TGTGCCAGCAGCTTCTCAGGAATTGGGGCCGAGACCCAGTACTTC. Encoded protein: CASSFSGIGAETQYF.

The V call is TRBV19, the J call TRBJ2-1, with 8 positions matching TRBD2. This CDR3 has 15 residues. Per the germline V gene, CDR1 is LNHDA and CDR2 is SQIVND (reference sequence). J gave up 7 bases and V 4 bases, and 9 bases lay outside the gene matches. The CDR3 is CASSNGGRPGNEQFF. The CDR3 DNA follows: TGTGCCAGTAGTAATGGCGGGAGGCCGGGTAATGAGCAGTTCTTC.

This chain's CDR3 is CASSVTGANEQFF. The DNA for the CDR3 is TGTGCCAGCAGCGTTACAGGGGCCAATGAGCAGTTCTTC. The chain links TRBV7-2 to TRBJ2-1, with TRBD1 matching over 7 bases. CDR1 is SGHTA and CDR2 is FQGNSA in the germline V gene. The length of the CDR3 is 13 residues. V was pared by 5 bases and J by 6 bases, with 4 bases of the junction left unmatched.

This clone appeared a few times. The chain employs TRBV28 and TRBJ1-5; 10 bases are shared with TRBD1. Trimming took 5 bases from V and 8 from J; bases not matched to a gene: 6. CDR3 length equals 14 residues. The germline CDR1 and CDR2 sequences are MDHEN and SYDVKM. Written as DNA, the CDR3 is TGTGCCAGCAGTCTTATGGACAGGGGGGAGCCCCAGCATTTT. This encodes CASSLMDRGEPQHF.

The sample holds one count of this clone. The chain employs TRBV30 and TRBJ2-7, with D unclear. V was trimmed by 3 bases and J by 0 bases, leaving 3 bases between them. Germline-derived CDR1 and CDR2 are GTSNPN and SVGIG (reference sequence). The CDR3 sequence is 11 residues long. In DNA form, the CDR3 reads TGTGCCTGGAGGGGCTCCTACGAGCAGTACTTC. It translates to CAWRGSYEQYF.

Points on this clone: This same CDR3 is encoded by further DNA sequences in the sample. CDR3 bases: TGTGCCAGCAGTTACCGCGGGAGCGGTTACGAGCAGTACTTC. It specifies CASSYRGSGYEQYF. The chain is built from TRBV6-5 and TRBJ2-7; 7 bases map to TRBD2. This CDR3 has 14 amino acids. J gave up 4 bases and V 2 bases, and 5 bases lay outside the gene matches. CDR1 and CDR2 (germline): MNHEY, SVGAGI.

J is TRBJ1-6 and V is TRBV7-9; no firm D call. Trimming removed 5 bases from V and 6 bases from J, with 5 bases in between. This CDR3 has 12 residues. The germline V gene encodes CDR1 SEHNR and CDR2 FQNEAQ (reference sequence). CDR3 nucleotides: TGTGCCAGCAGCCAATTTAATTCACCCCTCCACTTT. It codes for CASSQFNSPLHF.

DNA for the CDR3: TGTGCCAGCAGTTTCCGGGACTCACGGGGCATGGAGACCCAGTACTTC. It encodes CASSFRDSRGMETQYF. V gene TRBV27 combines with J gene TRBJ2-5, with D possibly TRBD2 on 6 matching bases. Trimming left V 3 bases short and J 5 bases short, with 19 bases between. The CDR3 totals 16 residues. Germline CDR1 MNHEY, CDR2 SMNVEV (reference sequence).

This rearrangement joins TRBV19 to TRBJ1-2; D is ambiguous. The length of the CDR3 is 14 residues. The germline V gene encodes CDR1 LNHDA and CDR2 SQIVND (reference sequence). The V gene lost 0 bases and the J gene lost 5 bases, with 10 bases spanning the gap. CDR3 residues: CASSIDPGRYGYTF. The CDR3 DNA follows: TGTGCCAGTAGTATAGACCCCGGCCGGTATGGCTACACCTTC.

This rearrangement joins TRBV7-8 to TRBJ2-7, with 9 bases that match TRBD2. The CDR3 spans 15 residues. Germline-derived CDR1 and CDR2 are SGHVS and FQNEAQ. Trimming took 8 bases from V and 2 from J; bases not matched to a gene: 10. The CDR3 DNA is TGTGCCAGCGCCTCGGGCGGGAGGGTGCCCTACGAGCAGTACTTC. It yields the protein CASASGGRVPYEQYF.

This sequence joins TRBV7-9 and TRBJ1-4, with TRBD1 matching over 9 bases. The V gene end was trimmed by 3 bases and the J gene end by 0 bases; junction bases not matched to a gene: 8. Germline loops: CDR1 SEHNR, CDR2 FQNEAQ (reference sequence). This CDR3 contains 18 residues. The CDR3 DNA sequence: TGTGCCAGCAGCTTTGAGAACAGGGGGCGAGCAACTAATGAAAAACTGTTTTTT. Amino acids: CASSFENRGRATNEKLFF. Using reference TRBV7-9 and TRBJ1-4 for the parts outside the CDR3, the full variable domain is DTGVSQNPRHKITKRGQNVTFRCDPISEHNRLYWYRQTLGQGPEFLTYFQNEAQLEKSRLLSDRFSAERPKGSFSTLEIQRTEQGDSAMYLCASSFENRGRATNEKLFFGSGTQLSVL.

The CDR3 sequence is CASSPGSGGREKLFF. The CDR3 DNA sequence: TGTGCCAGCAGCCCGGGGTCCGGGGGACGTGAAAAACTGTTTTTT. J is TRBJ1-4 and V is TRBV9, with D tentatively TRBD1 (5 bases). The CDR3 loop spans 15 amino acids. Germline assignment: CDR1 SGDLS and CDR2 YYNGEE. V lost 4 bases and J 7 bases, leaving 17 bases between the germline ends. Complete variable domain (other parts from reference TRBV9 and TRBJ1-4): DSGVTQTPKHLITATGQRVTLRCSPRSGDLSVYWYQQSLDQGLQFLIQYYNGEERAKGNILERFSAQQFPDLHSELNLSSLELGDSALYFCASSPGSGGREKLFFGSGTQLSVL.

J is TRBJ2-1 and V is TRBV27; 7 positions agree with TRBD2. This CDR3 spans 13 amino acids. J lost 10 bases, V lost 4 bases, and 7 bases had no gene match. CDR1 and CDR2 (germline): MNHEY, SMNVEV (reference sequence). CDR3 sequence reads: CASSSLAAKEQFF. CDR3 nucleotide sequence: TGTGCCAGCAGTTCCCTAGCGGCAAAAGAGCAGTTCTTC.

J is TRBJ2-7 and V is TRBV7-9; D possibly uses TRBD1 or TRBD2 (6 bases each). There are 15 residues in the CDR3. Germline values: CDR1 SEHNR, CDR2 FQNEAQ (reference sequence). The V gene lost 4 bases and the J gene lost 7 bases, with 20 bases spanning the gap. The CDR3 nucleotides read TGTGCCAGCAGCTCCCAGGAATCGGAGGGGGAAGAGCAGTACTTC. Protein sequence: CASSSQESEGEEQYF. The full variable domain, rest sourced from reference TRBV7-9 and TRBJ2-7, is DTGVSQNPRHKITKRGQNVTFRCDPISEHNRLYWYRQTLGQGPEFLTYFQNEAQLEKSRLLSDRFSAERPKGSFSTLEIQRTEQGDSAMYLCASSSQESEGEEQYFGPGTRLTVT.

V is TRBV4-1 and J is TRBJ1-1; D not resolved. This CDR3 region has 15 residues. Trimming stripped 1 base from V and 1 base from J, with 10 bases between. Germline assignment: CDR1 MGHRA and CDR2 YSYEKL. Here the CDR3 reads CASSQVSRWNTEAFF. For the CDR3, the DNA is TGCGCCAGCAGCCAAGTATCTCGTTGGAACACTGAAGCTTTCTTT.

This clone was seen only once. V is TRBV11-2 and J is TRBJ2-7; D may match TRBD1 or TRBD2 (5 bases each). V dropped 5 bases and J dropped 0 bases, with 5 bases sitting between them. The CDR3 is 12 residues long. CDR1 and CDR2 from the germline V gene are SGHAT and FQNNGV. The CDR3 loop reads CASSGTSYEQYF. DNA of the CDR3: TGTGCCAGCAGCGGGACCTCCTACGAGCAGTACTTC.

The J gene is TRBJ1-1, the V gene TRBV9; the D gene is possibly TRBD1 (6 bases). V dropped 4 bases and J dropped 4 bases, with 14 bases sitting between them. Germline-derived CDR1 and CDR2 are SGDLS and YYNGEE. The CDR3 has 14 amino acids. CDR3 sequence reads: CASSSKGGGTEAFF. The CDR3 DNA reads as TGTGCCAGCAGCTCCAAAGGAGGGGGCACTGAAGCTTTCTTT.

The gene calls are TRBV9 and TRBJ2-5, with 9 nucleotides matching TRBD1. Germline assignment: CDR1 SGDLS and CDR2 YYNGEE. Trimming took 3 bases from V and 5 from J; bases not matched to a gene: 8. The CDR3 has 15 residues. Here the CDR3 DNA reads TGTGCCAGCAGCGCGACTACAGGGGGCGGGGAGACCCAGTACTTC. As protein: CASSATTGGGETQYF.